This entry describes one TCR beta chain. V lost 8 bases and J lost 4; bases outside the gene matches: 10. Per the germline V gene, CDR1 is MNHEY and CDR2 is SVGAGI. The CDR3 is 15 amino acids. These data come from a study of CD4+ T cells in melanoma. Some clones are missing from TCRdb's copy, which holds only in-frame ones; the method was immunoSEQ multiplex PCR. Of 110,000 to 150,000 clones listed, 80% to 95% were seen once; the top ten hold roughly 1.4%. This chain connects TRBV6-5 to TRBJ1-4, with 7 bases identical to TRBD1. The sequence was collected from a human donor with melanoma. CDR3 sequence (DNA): TGTGCCAGCCGCTCCGGGGGACAGTTTAATGAAAAACTGTTTTTT. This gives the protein CASRSGGQFNEKLFF.